This TCR beta chain was sequenced for a study of T cell responses to AZD1222 COVID-19 vaccine. General study points: Without day 14 samples, only post-peak T cell repertoires were studied.

V lost 0 bases and J 2 bases, leaving 14 bases between the germline ends. In germline, CDR1 is MNHEY, CDR2 SVGAGI. The CDR3 totals 16 residues. The method was immunoSEQ multiplex PCR; TCRdb's version includes in-frame clones alone and lacks a portion of them. This table holds about 120,000 clones, about 90% found once. With regard to this clone: Its antigen is unknown.

The material was peripheral blood, obtained on day 0 of AZD1222 vaccination. This TCR came from an adult in good health. The rearrangement joins TRBV6-5 to TRBJ2-7; D may be TRBD1 (5 bases). The CDR3 sequence: CASSYSPLQVTYEQYF. Written as DNA, the CDR3 is TGTGCCAGCAGTTACTCTCCGCTACAGGTTACCTACGAGCAGTACTTC.